The subject of this entry is one T cell receptor (beta chain). This entry comes from a study of blood T cells in healthy people across ages. A second PCR of about 6 to 11 cycles used a sample-barcoded 5' primer and a J-beta primer mix. MiXCR, applied by TCRdb to the 5' RACE reads, yields one record per CDR3 protein. Found here are around 1,000,000 distinct CDR3 sequences, under 30% of them singletons; the top ten hold approximately 0.7%. The germline gives CDR1 KGHDR, CDR2 SFDVKD. The CDR3 spans 14 residues. With V trimmed by 5 bases and J by 3 bases, 2 bases remained unmatched. These data also formed part of another study, on T cells of mothers and their children.

The sequenced sample was blood. This receptor was identified in a girl aged 2-9 years in good health. The rearrangement joins TRBV24-1 to TRBJ2-5; 10 bases align to TRBD1. DNA for the CDR3: TGTGCCACCAGTGGGGACAGGGGAGAAGAGACCCAGTACTTC. Amino acid sequence: CATSGDRGEETQYF.